One T cell receptor beta chain is described in this entry. The data originate from a study of blood T cell repertoires in COVID-19. Study in general: Some COVID-19 samples were acute and others convalescent; all came from the United States, Italy and Spain. The analysed material was cDNA or gDNA that came from T cells, B-cell-depleted T cells, or PBMCs.

Repertoires were generated with immunoSEQ multiplex PCR, while TCRdb's copy carries only in-frame clones and drops some. The repertoire holds around 700,000 clones, with just under 90% as singletons. The V gene's germline CDR1 is GTSNPN and CDR2 SVGIG (reference sequence). Trimming pared 0 bases from V and 3 bases from J, leaving 6 bases between. This CDR3 region has 13 residues. This sequence originates from a woman younger than 30 with acute or convalescent COVID-19. The sequencing sample was made of peripheral blood. The chain combines TRBV30 with TRBJ1-5; D is unresolved. CDR3 sequence: CAWSVQNNQPQHF. The CDR3 coding sequence is TGTGCCTGGAGTGTACAGAACAATCAGCCCCAGCATTTT.